This entry lists 18 T cell receptor beta chains sequenced from one sample in a study of early T cells in non-severe SARS-CoV-2 infection. TCRdb analysed the 5' RACE reads with MiXCR anew, one entry per CDR3 protein. The sample lists about 70,000 distinct CDR3 sequences; approximately 12% were seen once. Sequences were obtained from whole blood. Every receptor here comes from an adult who was a healthcare worker with PCR-confirmed SARS-CoV-2 infection or an uninfected control (not recorded which).

Ten or more counts support this clonotype. V is TRBV28 and J is TRBJ2-7; D is ambiguous. Germline V gene lookup returns CDR1 MDHEN and CDR2 SYDVKM. V dropped 3 bases and J dropped 0 bases, with 12 bases sitting between them. The CDR3 runs 15 residues. DNA for the CDR3: TGTGCCAGCAGTTTCTGGCCAGATTACTCCTACGAGCAGTACTTC. This codes for CASSFWPDYSYEQYF.

V is TRBV12-5 and J is TRBJ1-1, with D possibly matching TRBD1 (5 bases). Per the germline V gene, CDR1 is LGHNT and CDR2 is FRNRAP. V lost 4 bases, J lost 5 bases, and 11 bases lay in between. The CDR3 has 13 amino acids. CDR3 loop: CASGYSGGTEAFF. In nucleotides, the CDR3 is TGTGCTAGTGGTTACAGCGGGGGGACTGAAGCTTTCTTT.

This clonotype showed up many times. The chain combines TRBV12-3 or TRBV12-4 with TRBJ2-3; D not certain. Trimming removed 4 bases at V and 1 base at J, with 6 bases between. The CDR3 consists of 13 residues. The CDR3 nucleotides read TGTGCCAGCAGTTCCCGAGGCACAGATACGCAGTATTTT. This encodes CASSSRGTDTQYF.

This clonotype was observed many times. This chain connects TRBV27 to TRBJ1-1; D is undetermined. Germline V gene sequence: CDR1 MNHEY, CDR2 SMNVEV (reference sequence). The V end lost 5 bases, the J end lost 7 bases, and 11 bases lay between the germline ends. This CDR3 has 12 residues. CDR3 nucleotides: TGTGCCAGCAGTAAGGAAGGAGGTGAAGCTTTCTTT. Protein sequence: CASSKEGGEAFF.

This clonotype was seen many times. The chain couples TRBV28 to TRBJ2-7; either TRBD1 or TRBD2 may fit D (5 bases each). Germline V lookup: CDR1 MDHEN, CDR2 SYDVKM. The CDR3 has 15 residues. Trimming left V 6 bases short and J 2 bases short, with 17 bases between. DNA for the CDR3: TGTGCCAGCAGCATCCGGGACGAAGAGACCTACGAGCAGTACTTC. Translating it yields CASSIRDEETYEQYF.

This clonotype has at least ten counts. The chain joins TRBV6-1 to TRBJ2-1, with 9 positions matching TRBD1. V dropped 6 bases and J dropped 0; count of bases not matched to a gene: 9. Germline values: CDR1 MNHNS, CDR2 SASEGT. There are 17 residues in the CDR3. The CDR3 nucleotides are TGTGCCAGCAGGCAGTACAGGGGGCCAAGCTCCTACAATGAGCAGTTCTTC. Amino acid sequence: CASRQYRGPSSYNEQFF.

This clonotype was counted only a few times. The rearrangement uses TRBV29-1 and TRBJ2-2; D is unclear. CDR1 and CDR2 from the germline V gene are SQVTM and ANQGSEA. The V end lost 6 bases, the J end lost 2 bases, and 10 bases lay between the germline ends. This CDR3 spans 13 amino acids. CDR3: CSVGNPNTGELFF. CDR3 DNA: TGCAGCGTCGGCAACCCTAACACCGGGGAGCTGTTTTTT.

In this sample, this clonotype turned up many times. The J gene is TRBJ1-2, the V gene TRBV6-1; 7 bases are shared with TRBD1. V trimming: 2 bases; J trimming: 6 bases; junction bases outside the gene matches: 9. The CDR3 is 15 amino acids. The germline gives CDR1 MNHNS, CDR2 SASEGT. CDR3 sequence (DNA): TGTGCCAGCAGTGAACGGGCAGGGGGGATGGATGGCTACACCTTC. Translated: CASSERAGGMDGYTF.

The chain uses TRBV4-3 and TRBJ1-1; D perhaps matches TRBD1 (5 bases). The germline CDR1 and CDR2 sequences are LGHNA and YSLEER. The germline V and J ends were trimmed by 5 bases and 0 bases, with 13 bases remaining between them. CDR3 size: 15 residues. Written as DNA, the CDR3 is TGCGCCAGCAGCTCAGGGCGGTTAATGAACACTGAAGCTTTCTTT. Translation: CASSSGRLMNTEAFF.

This clonotype occurred many times. The chain employs TRBV20-1 and TRBJ1-1; D perhaps matches TRBD1 (5 bases). Looked up from germline, CDR1 is DFQATT and CDR2 is SNEGSKA (reference sequence). The length of the CDR3 is 13 residues. Trimming cost V 0 bases and J 5 bases, with 10 bases left between them. The CDR3 loop is CSARDGGGTEAFF. DNA for the CDR3: TGCAGTGCTAGAGATGGGGGGGGGACTGAAGCTTTCTTT.

This sequence joins TRBV29-1 and TRBJ2-7, with 7 bases aligning to TRBD1. Germline CDR1 and CDR2: SQVTM and ANQGSEA. This CDR3 is built from 13 residues. With V trimmed by 6 bases and J by 0 bases, 5 bases remained unmatched. CDR3: CSVTGDLSYEQYF. As DNA, the CDR3 is TGCAGCGTCACAGGGGATCTCTCCTACGAGCAGTACTTC.

The chain carries TRBV4-2 and TRBJ2-7, with 13 bases matching TRBD2. After removal of 3 bases from V and 4 bases from J, the junction contained 3 bases not matched to a gene. The CDR3 extends over 15 amino acids. Germline V gene lookup returns CDR1 LGHNA and CDR2 YNFKEQ. CDR3 sequence: CASSQTSGRIYEQYF. CDR3 sequence (DNA): TGTGCCAGCAGCCAGACTAGCGGGAGGATTTACGAGCAGTACTTC.

This clonotype was seen at least ten times. The chain recombines TRBV20-1 with TRBJ2-5; TRBD2 is a possible D gene (6 bases). Per germline, CDR1 DFQATT and CDR2 SNEGSKA (reference sequence). CDR3 size: 18 residues. With 2 bases removed from V and 5 bases from J, the gap between germline ends came to 27 bases. The DNA of the CDR3 is TGCAGTGCTAGATTGGGCGGTCCCTTCGGGACTTTTGCGGAGACCCAGTACTTC. Translating gives CSARLGGPFGTFAETQYF.

This clonotype was recorded at least ten times. The chain couples TRBV4-3 to TRBJ1-2; no reliable D call. Germline V lookup: CDR1 LGHNA, CDR2 YSLEER. V was pared by 3 bases and J by 0 bases, with 11 bases between. This CDR3 contains 15 residues. The CDR3 DNA sequence: TGCGCCAGCAGCCAGGGAGGGAGAGCTAACTATGGCTACACCTTC. This translates into CASSQGGRANYGYTF.

This clonotype was seen repeatedly, ten times or more. The V gene is TRBV18, the J gene TRBJ2-3; 9 bases fit TRBD1. The V segment lost 3 bases and the J segment 4 bases; nucleotides outside the gene matches: 8. Germline-derived CDR1 and CDR2 are KGHSH and LQKENI. The CDR3 runs 16 residues. CDR3: CASSPPDRGVSDTQYF. The CDR3 DNA follows: TGTGCCAGCTCACCTCCGGACAGGGGAGTTTCAGATACGCAGTATTTT.

This clonotype was seen at least ten times. The chain's CDR3 is CSVLGREGEAFF. CDR3 DNA: TGCAGCGTCCTTGGCAGGGAAGGAGAGGCTTTCTTT. The rearrangement uses TRBV29-1 and TRBJ1-1; D perhaps matches TRBD1 (5 bases). The CDR3 extends over 12 amino acids. Trimming cost V 6 bases and J 11 bases, with 19 bases left between them. CDR1 and CDR2 from the germline V gene are SQVTM and ANQGSEA.

This clonotype was recorded at least ten times. The chain recombines TRBV10-2 with TRBJ2-7, with 7 positions matching TRBD2. This CDR3 is built from 17 residues. From germline, CDR1 is WSHSY and CDR2 SAAADI. The ends lost 5 bases at V and 0 bases at J; junction bases unmatched: 13. The CDR3 spells CASSTLIQSGTSYEQYF. The DNA for the CDR3 is TGCGCCAGCAGTACGCTGATACAAAGCGGGACCTCCTACGAGCAGTACTTC.

This clonotype was seen ten or more times. The chain links TRBV5-1 to TRBJ2-5, with 14 positions matching TRBD2. Trimming removed 2 bases from V and 2 bases from J; junction bases left unmatched: 5. Germline V gene sequence: CDR1 SGHRS, CDR2 YFSETQ. There are 17 residues in the CDR3. CDR3 loop: CASSFGLAGGTQETQYF. In DNA, the CDR3 is TGCGCCAGCAGCTTTGGACTAGCGGGGGGAACTCAAGAGACCCAGTACTTC.